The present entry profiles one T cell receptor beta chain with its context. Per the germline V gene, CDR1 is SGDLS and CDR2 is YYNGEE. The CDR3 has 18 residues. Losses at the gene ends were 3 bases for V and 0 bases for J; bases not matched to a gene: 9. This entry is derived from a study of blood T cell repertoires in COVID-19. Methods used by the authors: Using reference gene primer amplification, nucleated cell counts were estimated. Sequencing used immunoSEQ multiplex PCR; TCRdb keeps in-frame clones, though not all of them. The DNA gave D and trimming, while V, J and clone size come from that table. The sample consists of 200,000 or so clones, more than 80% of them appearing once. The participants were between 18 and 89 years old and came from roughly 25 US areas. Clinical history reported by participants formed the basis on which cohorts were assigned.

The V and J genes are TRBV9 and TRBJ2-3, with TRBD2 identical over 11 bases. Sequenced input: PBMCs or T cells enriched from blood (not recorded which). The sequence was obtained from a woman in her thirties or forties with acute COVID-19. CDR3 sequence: CASSETELAGVSTDTQYF. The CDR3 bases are TGTGCCAGCAGCGAGACGGAACTAGCGGGGGTCAGCACAGATACGCAGTATTTT.